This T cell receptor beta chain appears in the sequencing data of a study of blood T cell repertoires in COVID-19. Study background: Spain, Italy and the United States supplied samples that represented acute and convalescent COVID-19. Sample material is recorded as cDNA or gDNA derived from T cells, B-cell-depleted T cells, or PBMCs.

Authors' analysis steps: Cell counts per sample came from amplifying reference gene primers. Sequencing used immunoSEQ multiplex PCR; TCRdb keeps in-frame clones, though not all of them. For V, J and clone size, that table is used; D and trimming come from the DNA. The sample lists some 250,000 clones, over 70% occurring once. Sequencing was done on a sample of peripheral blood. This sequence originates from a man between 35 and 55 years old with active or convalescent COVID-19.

CDR3 region: CASSLGGGTTGELFF. Written as DNA, the CDR3 is TGTGCCAGCAGCTTGGGTGGAGGGACGACCGGGGAGCTGTTTTTT. The chain joins TRBV5-4 to TRBJ2-2; tentative D call: TRBD2 (6 bases). The V gene lost 0 bases and the J gene lost 5 bases, with 11 bases spanning the gap. The CDR3 is 15 residues long. CDR1 and CDR2 (germline): SGHNT, YYREEE (reference sequence).